Presented here are 9 T cell receptor beta chains from one specimen sequenced in a study of cytomegalovirus exposure and HLA in healthy donors. In the PCR, 60 Vbeta and 13 Jbeta primers were used. Generated by immunoSEQ multiplex PCR, the TCRdb table keeps only in-frame clones and is missing some. Across 120,000 to 150,000 clones, the top ten clones capture approximately 2.4% of the sample. The sample comprised PBMCs. The receptor source for this set is a man aged 35-49 years in good health and CMV-seronegative.

The gene calls are TRBV19 and TRBJ1-2; D not certain. V lost 5 bases and J 11 bases, leaving 15 bases between the germline ends. The CDR3 extends over 12 amino acids. Germline lookup yields CDR1 LNHDA and CDR2 SQIVND (reference sequence). The CDR3 here is CASSSTGGWYTF. The DNA for the CDR3 is TGTGCCAGTAGTTCGACCGGAGGGTGGTACACCTTC.

This rearrangement joins TRBV5-6 to TRBJ1-2; 7 bases match TRBD1. Per the germline V gene, CDR1 is SGHDT and CDR2 is YYEEEE. With V trimmed by 3 bases and J by 4 bases, 15 bases remained unmatched. The CDR3 length is 17 residues. In DNA form, the CDR3 reads TGTGCCAGCAGCTCACCAGACGTTCCAGGGGGAATCTATGGCTACACCTTC. As protein: CASSSPDVPGGIYGYTF.

The chain is built from TRBV19 and TRBJ1-1, with TRBD1 matching over 9 bases. Germline V gives CDR1 LNHDA, CDR2 SQIVND (reference sequence). The V gene end was trimmed by 7 bases and the J gene end by 7 bases; junction bases not matched to a gene: 4. This CDR3 is built from 12 residues. For the CDR3, the DNA is TGTGCCAGTACGACAGGGGGGCATGAAGCTTTCTTT. Protein: CASTTGGHEAFF.

The chain carries TRBV18 and TRBJ1-1; D is uncertain. The CDR3 spans 13 residues. CDR1 is KGHSH and CDR2 is LQKENI in the germline V gene. V was cut by 6 bases and J by 4 bases, with 12 bases left in between. This CDR3 is CASSGGEGTEAFF. CDR3 bases: TGTGCCAGCTCGGGCGGGGAGGGCACTGAAGCTTTCTTT.

The chain combines TRBV10-3 with TRBJ1-2; no firm D call. Germline values: CDR1 ENHRY, CDR2 SYGVKD. Trimming left V 7 bases short and J 2 bases short, with 11 bases between. The CDR3 has 13 amino acids. The CDR3 reads CAIKQTENYGYTF. The CDR3 nucleotides are TGTGCCATCAAGCAGACGGAGAACTATGGCTACACCTTC.

The chain is built from TRBV7-3 and TRBJ2-2, with a tentative D call TRBD2 (5 bases). This CDR3 comprises 16 residues. Germline V gives CDR1 SGHTA, CDR2 FQGTGA. Trimming stripped 1 base from V and 1 base from J, with 10 bases between. In DNA, the CDR3 is TGTGCCAGCAGCTTAATCCCTGGACTGAACACCGGGGAGCTGTTTTTT. Residues: CASSLIPGLNTGELFF.

The chain employs TRBV19 and TRBJ2-2; D is possibly TRBD1 (6 bases). The CDR3 contains 17 residues. Trimming removed 4 bases from V and 1 base from J, with 16 bases in between. Looked up from germline, CDR1 is LNHDA and CDR2 is SQIVND (reference sequence). DNA for the CDR3: TGTGCCAGTAGTACCGCTACCGGGACACTGAACACCGGGGAGCTGTTTTTT. Amino acids: CASSTATGTLNTGELFF.

CDR3 region: CASSLGQGHYGYTF. CDR3 DNA sequence: TGTGCCAGCAGCTTAGGACAGGGCCACTATGGCTACACCTTC. The rearrangement uses TRBV7-8 and TRBJ1-2, with 7 bases lining up with TRBD1. Losses at the gene ends were 1 base for V and 3 bases for J; bases not matched to a gene: 2. This CDR3 is 14 amino acids long. Per the germline V gene, CDR1 is SGHVS and CDR2 is FQNEAQ.

This chain connects TRBV6-4 to TRBJ2-3, with 8 positions matching TRBD2. With V trimmed by 5 bases and J by 5 bases, 6 bases remained unmatched. Germline V gene data show CDR1 as MRHNA and CDR2 as SNTAGT. There are 14 residues in the CDR3. CDR3 DNA sequence: TGTGCCAGCAGTCCAGCGGGGGAGGGAGATACGCAGTATTTT. It encodes CASSPAGEGDTQYF.